The source of this T cell receptor (beta chain) is a study of shared clonotypes between healthy human individuals. Study-level findings and limits: Among donors, sharing of clonotypes was expected to be affected by sequencing depth.

The CDR3 loop spans 16 amino acids. Germline CDR1 MNHNS, CDR2 SASEGT. Between the trimmed V and J ends, which lost 3 bases and 2 bases, there was a span of 17 bases. Unsorted PBMC DNA was sequenced on ten immunoSEQ deep assay plates. Data came from immunoSEQ multiplex PCR; TCRdb stores just in-frame clones and leaves some out. This table holds about 480,000 clones, over 75% found once. As for this clone: Its antigen is undetermined.

Within Nashville, Tennessee resided all donors, each a Caucasian adult. Tens of millions of PBMCs were counted before genomic DNA extraction. The sequence derives from a middle-aged woman in good health. Some clones in this sample may be carry-over from other donors' samples. The V and J genes are TRBV6-1 and TRBJ2-7; D possibly matches TRBD1 or TRBD2 (5 bases each). The specimen sequenced was PBMCs. The CDR3 region has the DNA TGTGCCAGCAGTGATGGGTCGAGGGGCCGCACCTACGAGCAGTACTTC. It codes for CASSDGSRGRTYEQYF.